This T cell receptor (beta chain) was captured by sequencing in a study of T cells in Graves' hyperthyroidism and ophthalmopathy. Looking at the study overall: Staff took peripheral blood when the initial diagnosis was made, before any treatment began.

Those patients with uncontrolled infection, other autoimmune disease, pregnancy or lactation were excluded. Used for diagnoses were clinical symptoms, serum thyroxine and TRAb, thyroid ultrasound and orbital computed tomography. PBMCs came from 7.5 to 10 ml fresh peripheral blood. Trimming removed 4 bases at V and 7 bases at J, with 9 bases between. The V gene's germline CDR1 is SGHDN and CDR2 FVKESK. The CDR3 totals 12 residues. Amplification yielded TCR beta CDR3 regions, with RNA transcripts as the source. The primer set for the first-round RT-PCR of the TCR CDR3 was HTBI. TCRdb ran MiXCR on the multiplex PCR reads and lists one entry per CDR3 protein. Of approximately 530,000 distinct CDR3 sequences detected, over 15% appear once; the ten largest clones hold 18%. In its sample, this clonotype was seen a few times.

This clonotype originated in a woman between 18 and 29 years old with Graves' hyperthyroidism. The rearrangement links TRBV14 to TRBJ2-3; D is unresolved. Sequencing was done on a sample of blood. CDR3 residues: CASSPVGYTQYF. As DNA, the CDR3 is TGTGCCAGCAGCCCCGTAGGATATACGCAGTATTTT.